These 19 T cell receptor beta chains were sequenced from one sample in a study of blood T cell repertoires in COVID-19. Data came from immunoSEQ multiplex PCR; TCRdb stores just in-frame clones and leaves some out. The sample includes hundreds of thousands of clones, approximately 82% of them seen just once. The sample consisted of peripheral blood. The source of these receptors is a woman in her fifties or sixties with acute or convalescent COVID-19.

The chain carries TRBV3-1 (or the pseudogene TRBV3-2) and TRBJ2-7; D unresolved. Germline V gene lookup returns CDR1 LGHDT and CDR2 YNNKEL (reference sequence). V gave up 7 bases and J gave up 6 bases, with 19 bases separating them. The CDR3 is 14 amino acids. CDR3 in DNA: TGTGCCAGCACCGAAAACGATGGAGTGGCCGAGCAGTACTTC. Its translation: CASTENDGVAEQYF.

The V gene is TRBV3-1 (or the pseudogene TRBV3-2), the J gene TRBJ2-7, with TRBD2 matching 9 bases. Unmatched junction bases numbered 6, after V lost 3 bases and J lost 3 bases. This CDR3 is 15 amino acids long. The V gene's germline CDR1 is LGHDT and CDR2 YNNKEL (reference sequence). This CDR3 reads CASSHLAGALYEQYF. The DNA of the CDR3 is TGTGCCAGCAGCCATTTAGCGGGAGCGCTCTACGAGCAGTACTTC.

This chain joins TRBV6-5 and TRBJ1-6; TRBD1 matches at 8 bases. V dropped 6 bases and J dropped 10; count of bases not matched to a gene: 8. This CDR3 has 14 amino acids. Per germline, CDR1 MNHEY and CDR2 SVGAGI. CDR3 protein: CASRGGTGGSPLHF. CDR3 coding DNA: TGTGCCAGCAGGGGCGGGACAGGAGGATCACCCCTCCACTTT.

The chain combines TRBV19 with TRBJ1-2, with 10 bases matching TRBD1. Germline V gene sequence: CDR1 LNHDA, CDR2 SQIVND (reference sequence). CDR3 length: 14 residues. V lost 7 bases to trimming and J lost 4 bases; unmatched junction nucleotides: 6. As DNA, the CDR3 is TGTGCCAGTACCCCGGGACAGGGGACCTATGGCTACACCTTC. Protein sequence: CASTPGQGTYGYTF.

The chain uses TRBV24-1 and TRBJ2-1, with 9 bases identical to TRBD2. The germline CDR1 and CDR2 sequences are KGHDR and SFDVKD. The J segment lost 4 bases and the V segment lost 2 bases, leaving 5 bases of the junction unmatched. The CDR3 is made up of 16 amino acids. CDR3 amino acids: CATSDSIAGEYNEQFF. The CDR3 DNA reads as TGTGCCACCAGTGATTCGATAGCGGGAGAGTACAATGAGCAGTTCTTC.

The J gene is TRBJ2-7, the V gene TRBV6-5, with TRBD1 identical over 7 bases. Trimming cost V 8 bases and J 3 bases; bases outside gene matches: 1. CDR1 is MNHEY and CDR2 is SVGAGI in the germline V gene. This CDR3 region has 11 residues. CDR3 sequence (DNA): TGTGCCAGCGGGACAGTCTACGAGCAGTACTTC. Residues: CASGTVYEQYF.

The J gene is TRBJ2-5, the V gene TRBV6-5, with 8 bases lining up with TRBD1. The ends lost 6 bases at V and 5 bases at J; junction bases unmatched: 5. From germline, CDR1 is MNHEY and CDR2 SVGAGI. CDR3 length: 13 amino acids. Here the CDR3 DNA reads TGTGCCAGCAGGGACAGGGCTGGGGAGACCCAGTACTTC. As protein: CASRDRAGETQYF.

The J gene is TRBJ2-1, the V gene TRBV9, with 8 bases fitting TRBD2. The J segment lost 5 bases and the V segment lost 5 bases, leaving 9 bases of the junction unmatched. The germline V gene encodes CDR1 SGDLS and CDR2 YYNGEE. The CDR3 contains 15 residues. The CDR3 bases are TGTGCCAGCAGTCCGCCGGGACTAGTCAACAATGAGCAGTTCTTC. Protein product: CASSPPGLVNNEQFF.

The chain couples TRBV28 to TRBJ1-2; no clear D. The V and J ends lost 4 bases and 7 bases respectively, with 13 bases between them. Germline V CDR1 and CDR2: MDHEN, SYDVKM. The CDR3 is made up of 13 amino acids. In nucleotides, the CDR3 is TGTGCCAGCAGTTCTACCCGGGTAGGTGGCTACACCTTC. Translated, it gives CASSSTRVGGYTF.

V is TRBV11-2 and J is TRBJ2-1; 8 nucleotides match TRBD2. The CDR3 is 16 residues long. In germline, CDR1 is SGHAT, CDR2 FQNNGV. The V and J ends lost 4 bases and 0 bases, in that order; junction bases with no gene match: 5. The CDR3 reads CASSYMSGSSYNEQFF. Written as DNA, the CDR3 is TGTGCCAGCAGCTATATGAGCGGGAGCTCCTACAATGAGCAGTTCTTC.

This rearrangement joins TRBV7-2 to TRBJ1-2; TRBD1 matches 11 bases. The V and J ends lost 5 bases and 7 bases, in that order; junction bases with no gene match: 12. CDR3 size: 16 residues. Germline assignment: CDR1 SGHTA and CDR2 FQGNSA. CDR3 nucleotide sequence: TGTGCCAGCAGCCTAAGGCCCGGACAGGGGGCGGCTGGCTACACCTTC. The encoded protein is CASSLRPGQGAAGYTF.

The J gene is TRBJ1-2, the V gene TRBV3-1 (or the pseudogene TRBV3-2), with 7 bases identical to TRBD1. The V gene end was trimmed by 3 bases and the J gene end by 8 bases; junction bases not matched to a gene: 6. Germline V gene data show CDR1 as LGHDT and CDR2 as YNNKEL (reference sequence). The CDR3 is made up of 13 amino acids. The CDR3 coding sequence is TGTGCCAGCAGCCAGTCCTCAGGGGGGGGCTACACCTTC. Translating gives CASSQSSGGGYTF.

This chain connects TRBV12-3 or TRBV12-4 to TRBJ2-1; no clear D gene. V shed 6 bases and J shed 9 bases, with 9 bases lying between them. CDR3 size: 11 residues. CDR3 sequence reads: CASSLLSEQFF. The CDR3 DNA follows: TGTGCCAGCAGCTTACTAAGTGAGCAGTTCTTC.

The CDR3: CASSFLVRGGVTEAFF. The CDR3 DNA reads TGTGCCAGCAGTTTCCTGGTCCGTGGGGGGGTCACTGAAGCTTTCTTT. The chain links TRBV28 to TRBJ1-1, with D possibly matching TRBD1 (5 bases). The V end was cut by 3 bases, the J end by 4 bases, with 18 bases between. Germline CDR1 is MDHEN and CDR2 is SYDVKM. CDR3 length equals 16 residues.

This rearrangement joins TRBV6-5 to TRBJ1-1, with TRBD1 as a possible D gene (6 bases). With 10 bases removed from V and 0 bases from J, the gap between germline ends came to 15 bases. Germline-derived CDR1 and CDR2 are MNHEY and SVGAGI. This CDR3 has 14 residues. In nucleotides, the CDR3 is TGTGCCACCAGCCCCGGGACACTGAACACTGAAGCTTTCTTT. Protein sequence: CATSPGTLNTEAFF.

This chain connects TRBV5-1 to TRBJ1-4; D is uncertain. V dropped 1 base and J dropped 0 bases, with 10 bases sitting between them. The CDR3 sequence is 16 residues long. Germline V gene lookup returns CDR1 SGHRS and CDR2 YFSETQ. The CDR3 DNA sequence: TGCGCCAGCAGCTTGTCGTCAGTTACAACTAATGAAAAACTGTTTTTT. Amino acid sequence: CASSLSSVTTNEKLFF.

This clone was counted a single time. This chain uses TRBV29-1 with TRBJ1-1, with 7 bases fitting TRBD1. With 4 bases clipped from V and 0 bases from J, the junction kept 2 bases outside the gene matches. Germline CDR1 is SQVTM and CDR2 is ANQGSEA. This CDR3 region has 13 residues. The CDR3 nucleotides read TGCAGCGTTGGGGACAGCATGAACACTGAAGCTTTCTTT. It yields the protein CSVGDSMNTEAFF.

In the case of this clone: Other nucleotide sequences in the sample specify the same CDR3. The V call is TRBV6-5, the J call TRBJ2-7; TRBD1 matches 9 bases. Germline V gene sequence: CDR1 MNHEY, CDR2 SVGAGI. The CDR3 loop spans 14 amino acids. V was pared by 0 bases and J by 3 bases, with 0 bases of the junction left unmatched. CDR3 protein: CASSYSDRGYEQYF. DNA of the CDR3: TGTGCCAGCAGTTACTCGGACAGGGGCTACGAGCAGTACTTC.

The table lists this clone with a few counts. This chain connects TRBV6-1 to TRBJ2-7, with 9 bases identical to TRBD2. The CDR3 contains 15 residues. In germline, CDR1 is MNHNS, CDR2 SASEGT. The V segment lost 6 bases and the J segment 6 bases; nucleotides outside the gene matches: 12. The CDR3 DNA sequence: TGTGCCAGCAGGCCACCGGGACTAGCTCGTTCCGAGCAGTACTTC. Its translation is CASRPPGLARSEQYF.